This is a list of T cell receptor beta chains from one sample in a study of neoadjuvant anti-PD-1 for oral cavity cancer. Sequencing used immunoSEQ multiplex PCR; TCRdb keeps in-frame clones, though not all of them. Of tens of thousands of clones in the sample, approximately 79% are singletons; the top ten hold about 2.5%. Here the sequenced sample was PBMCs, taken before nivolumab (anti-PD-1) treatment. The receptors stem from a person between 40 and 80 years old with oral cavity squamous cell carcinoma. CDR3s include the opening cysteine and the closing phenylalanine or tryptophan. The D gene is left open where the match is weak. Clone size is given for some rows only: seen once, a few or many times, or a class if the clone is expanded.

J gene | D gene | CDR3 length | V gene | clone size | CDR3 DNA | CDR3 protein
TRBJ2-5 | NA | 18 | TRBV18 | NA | TGTGCCAGCTCAAAAACCAGGACTGTAGGAGGGAGCCAAGAGACCCAGTACTTC | CASSKTRTVGGSQETQYF
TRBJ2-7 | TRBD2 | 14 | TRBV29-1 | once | TGCAGCGTTGGAGGGGCGGGAGGAATCTACGAGCAGTACTTC | CSVGGAGGIYEQYF
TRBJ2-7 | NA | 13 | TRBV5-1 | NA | TGCGCCAGCAGCTTTAGGGGGGACGACGAGCAGTACTTC | CASSFRGDDEQYF
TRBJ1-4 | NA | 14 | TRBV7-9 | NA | TGTGCCAGCAGGGCCACAGCAACTAATGAAAAACTGTTTTTT | CASRATATNEKLFF
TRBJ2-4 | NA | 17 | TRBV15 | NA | TGTGCCACCAGCAGAGGGTGGGACACCTTAGCCAAAAACATTCAGTACTTC | CATSRGWDTLAKNIQYF
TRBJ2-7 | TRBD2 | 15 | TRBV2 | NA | TGTGCCAGCAGGGATAGCGGGAGGGCCCCCTACGAGCAGTACTTC | CASRDSGRAPYEQYF
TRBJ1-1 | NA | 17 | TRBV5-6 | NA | TGTGCCAGCAGCGGGGGTGAGACATTGTGGGGAGCGGAGGGAGCTTTCTTT | CASSGGETLWGAEGAFF
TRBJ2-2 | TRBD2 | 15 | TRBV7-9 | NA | TGTGCCAGCAGCTTTTTAGAGACTAGCGCCGGGGAGCTGTTTTTT | CASSFLETSAGELFF
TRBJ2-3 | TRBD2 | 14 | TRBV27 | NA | TGTGCCAGCAGTTCGGGACTAGCGGGGACTACGCAGTATTTT | CASSSGLAGTTQYF
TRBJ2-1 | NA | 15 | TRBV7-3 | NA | TGTGCCAGCAGCTCAGGATACTCCCGGGGGCTTGAGCAGTTCTTC | CASSSGYSRGLEQFF
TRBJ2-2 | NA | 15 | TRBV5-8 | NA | TGTGCCAGCAGCCTGGGGAAGATTGGCACCGGGGAGCTGTTTTTT | CASSLGKIGTGELFF
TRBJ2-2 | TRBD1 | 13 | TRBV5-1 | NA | TGCGCCAGCGAACAGGGGTTCTCCGGGGAGCTGTTTTTT | CASEQGFSGELFF
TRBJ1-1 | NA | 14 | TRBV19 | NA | TGTGCCAGTAGTATATACAGGGTGAACACTGAAGCTTTCTTT | CASSIYRVNTEAFF
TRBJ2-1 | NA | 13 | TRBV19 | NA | TGTGCCAGTAGTATGTTGAGGTTGGATGAGCAGTTCTTC | CASSMLRLDEQFF
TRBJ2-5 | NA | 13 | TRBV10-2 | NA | TGCGCCAGCAGTGAGGACAGCCAAGAGACCCAGTACTTC | CASSEDSQETQYF
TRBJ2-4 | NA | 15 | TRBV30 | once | TGTGCCTGGAGTGACTGGCAGTTAGCCAAAAACATTCAGTACTTC | CAWSDWQLAKNIQYF
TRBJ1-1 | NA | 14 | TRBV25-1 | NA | TGTGCCAGCAGCCCCCCCACAGTGAACACTGAAGCTTTCTTT | CASSPPTVNTEAFF
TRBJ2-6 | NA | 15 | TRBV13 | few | TGTGCCAGCAGCAGACGGGGCTCTGGGGCCAACGTCCTGACTTTC | CASSRRGSGANVLTF
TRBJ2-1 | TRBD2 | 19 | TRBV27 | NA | TGTGCCAGCAGTTTATCGGGTCCCGGGCGGGGGGGCTCCTACAATGAGCAGTTCTTC | CASSLSGPGRGGSYNEQFF
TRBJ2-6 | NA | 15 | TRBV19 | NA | TGTGCCAGTAGTCCAGGGAAGTCTGGGGCCAACGTCCTGACTTTC | CASSPGKSGANVLTF
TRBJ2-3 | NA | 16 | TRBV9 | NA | TGTGCCAGCAGCGTAGGGGCGACTACCATCACAGATACGCAGTATTTT | CASSVGATTITDTQYF
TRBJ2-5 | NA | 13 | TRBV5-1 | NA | TGCGCCAGCAGCTTCAACATAGGCGAGACCCAGTACTTC | CASSFNIGETQYF
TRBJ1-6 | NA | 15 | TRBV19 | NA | TGTGCCAGTAGTATAGCGGACTACTATAATTCACCCCTCCACTTT | CASSIADYYNSPLHF
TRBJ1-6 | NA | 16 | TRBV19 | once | TGTGCCAGTAGTATGAAGGGCAGCCGATCCCGTTCACCCCTCCACTTT | CASSMKGSRSRSPLHF
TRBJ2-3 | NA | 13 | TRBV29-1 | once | TGCAGCGTTGGGGGGGCTCGATCGGATACGCAGTATTTT | CSVGGARSDTQYF
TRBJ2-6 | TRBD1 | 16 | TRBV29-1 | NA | TGCAGCGTTGGAAGCCAGGGGGCAACTGGGGCCAACGTCCTGACTTTC | CSVGSQGATGANVLTF